This TCR beta chain was observed in a study of blood T cells in healthy people across ages (dated by TCRdb to the mid-2010s). At the level of the whole study: In model experiments, template switching captured roughly one uniquely barcoded TCR beta cDNA molecule for every two T cells. To track age-related changes in TCR beta repertoire diversity, the study relied on deep sequencing normalized with unique cDNA molecular identifiers. The donors were split into four age groups: young (average around 17 years), middle-aged (about 40), aged (62) and long-lived (roughly 80). To avoid experimental bias, donors of different ages were randomly spread across the sequencing lanes. For two donors (one aged 18 to 29 and one aged 80 or older), the study analyzed two additional independent replicas of 1 million unique cDNA reads from the same blood draw. What the work shows at the level of the full study, not this receptor alone: Conclusive comparison of naive and antigen-experienced compartments was prevented by the profiling of bulk unsorted PBMCs. Estimates of total diversity from one million sequenced T cells were regarded as lower bounds and underestimates. There was a strong correlation between observed TCR beta diversity and the percentage of naive T cells measured by flow cytometry. Donor CMV infection status was unknown, potentially confounding age-related changes in expanded clonotypes. As age increased, observed TCR beta diversity per million T cells dropped in a roughly linear way, and a significant reduction was already evident by age about 36. Compared with the aged group, the long-lived group had more naive CD4+ T cells, fewer expanded clones and increased TCR diversity, suggesting age selection.

Systemically healthy Caucasian individuals from Russia, some 38 in total and aged about 6 to 100 years, were included as donors. Each donor gave 8 to 10 milliliters of peripheral blood, drawn into EDTA-treated Vacutainer tubes. Ficoll-Paque density-gradient centrifugation was used to isolate PBMCs, with at least 7 million per sample. Total RNA, at least 6 micrograms per sample, was extracted from PBMCs with Trizol reagent. For every donor, an aliquot of PBMCs went through flow cytometry to measure the percentages of naive CD45RAhigh/CD27high T cells. The library was produced with 5' RACE. Sequencing used an Illumina HiSeq 2500. The second PCR ran for roughly 7 to 12 cycles and used a J-beta primer mix along with a sample-barcoded 5' primer. Each TCR beta cDNA molecule received a unique molecular identifier from a template-switch 5' adaptor carrying 12 random nucleotides. At least 3 million CDR3-containing paired-end reads were obtained from each sample. First-strand cDNA was synthesized from all RNA with the Mint cDNA synthesis kit, primed by a TRBC-specific oligonucleotide. Following uracil-DNA glycosylase treatment, all cDNA underwent a first 18-cycle PCR with the universal primers M1SS and BC2_uni_R. Turning to the authors' computational methods: Normalization of each sample was performed by random selection of 1 million high-quality reads, each carrying a distinct molecular identifier. Instead of being binned into consensus sequences, reads with shared molecular identifiers were discarded. MiTCR, run with a Q25 quality threshold and the strictest error-elimination algorithm, handled CDR3 identification, clonotype clustering and error correction. Lower-bound total TCR beta diversity was estimated with a nonparametric unseen species model using Euler transformation. Clones were called with MiXCR by TCRdb after fastp trimmed the public reads at Q25, and only in-frame beta chains were retained. Identical CDR3 proteins give one entry, which carries the most common genes and DNA. In this record, the V and J calls reflect TCRdb's handling and not the investigators' own analysis. For this sample there are 850,000 or so distinct CDR3 sequences; about 30% appear just once. The ten largest clones represent roughly 17% of the sample.

This clonotype was detected ten times or more. What antigen it recognizes has not been identified. One base away lies a much larger clone, so this may be a sequencing read error. V is pared back by 0 bases and J by 0 bases, with 6 bases lying between the germline termini. The germline V gene (reference sequence) gives CDR1 as LGHDT and CDR2 as YNNKEL. From its cysteine to its phenylalanine, the CDR3 spans 14 amino acids. Left in the record is the CDR3 DNA by itself, 42 bases read in frame from the first base. Sequenced sample: blood. Here the chain combines TRBV3-1 and TRBJ2-7, with the D segment identity uncertain. The TCR was taken from a woman aged 80 or older in good health. The CDR3 here reads CASSQEASSYEQYF. The bases read TGTGCCAGCAGCCAAGAGGCCAGCTCCTACGAGCAGTACTTC.